These 2 T cell receptor beta chains originate from one sample sequenced in a study of blood T cell repertoires in COVID-19. The protocol was immunoSEQ multiplex PCR, while the TCRdb copy is restricted to in-frame clones and leaves out a portion. The profile shows 200,000 to 250,000 clones, almost 85% of them singletons. The material sequenced was PBMCs or T cells enriched from blood (not recorded which). These receptors were collected from a woman between 50 and 59 years old with acute COVID-19.

This clone was recorded only once. The rearrangement uses TRBV7-9 and TRBJ2-2; 7 bases map to TRBD1. With 2 bases clipped from V and 0 bases from J, the junction kept 6 bases outside the gene matches. Looked up from germline, CDR1 is SEHNR and CDR2 is FQNEAQ (reference sequence). There are 17 residues in the CDR3. CDR3 residues: CASSLTQTGTNTGELFF. The CDR3 coding sequence is TGTGCCAGCAGCTTAACCCAGACAGGGACGAACACCGGGGAGCTGTTTTTT. The whole variable domain, remainder taken from reference TRBV7-9 and TRBJ2-2, is DTGVSQNPRHKITKRGQNVTFRCDPISEHNRLYWYRQTLGQGPEFLTYFQNEAQLEKSRLLSDRFSAERPKGSFSTLEIQRTEQGDSAMYLCASSLTQTGTNTGELFFGEGSRLTVL.

The V gene is TRBV2, the J gene TRBJ2-2, with 9 bases lining up with TRBD2. The CDR3 runs 15 residues. From germline, CDR1 is SNHLY and CDR2 FYNNEI. The trim removed 8 bases at V and 6 bases at J, leaving 10 bases unmatched. CDR3 loop: CASAGSGGQPGELFF. CDR3 in DNA: TGTGCCAGCGCGGGCAGCGGGGGGCAGCCCGGGGAGCTGTTTTTT.